Listed below are T cell receptor beta chains from one sample, sequenced in a study of T-cell memory formation after mild COVID-19. TCRdb re-derived calls from the 5' RACE reads in MiXCR, one entry per CDR3 protein. The repertoire holds 550,000 to 700,000 distinct CDR3 sequences, with roughly a sixth as singletons. Sequencing was carried out using PBMCs or a T cell subset sorted from them (not recorded which). These receptors all stem from an adult woman who had mild COVID-19 (a few samples of this study predate the infection). Cell type and time point are not known. Both conserved end residues are part of each CDR3. The order of the fields is V gene, J gene, D gene, clone size, CDR3 DNA, CDR3 protein. A D gene is named only where the DNA matches it firmly. Part of the rows lack a size; the others show once, few, many or a class for expanded clones.

TRBV7-8	TRBJ2-7	.	few	TGTGCCAGCAGCTCACCGGACGAGCAGTACTTC	CASSSPDEQYF
TRBV27	TRBJ2-5	.	.	TGTGCCAGCAAGAAAGGGTATCAGGAGACCCAGTACTTC	CASKKGYQETQYF
TRBV5-1	TRBJ2-6	.	.	TGCGCCAGCAGACCAGACAGGAGCTCTGGGGCCAACGTCCTGACTTTC	CASRPDRSSGANVLTF
TRBV7-3	TRBJ2-1	.	few	TGTGCCAGCAGCTTACGACTGGGTGACAATGAGCAGTTCTTC	CASSLRLGDNEQFF
TRBV29-1	TRBJ2-2	.	.	TGCAGCGTTGGGGGGATCGCGAACACCGGGGAGCTGTTTTTT	CSVGGIANTGELFF
TRBV12-3/TRBV12-4	TRBJ1-2	.	.	TGTGCCAGCACCCAAGGGACGCCAAACTATGGCTACACCTTC	CASTQGTPNYGYTF
TRBV25-1	TRBJ1-4	.	.	TGTGCCAGCAGTGAATATCAAGGGCCTCACCGCGGGGAAAAACTGTTTTTT	CASSEYQGPHRGEKLFF
TRBV29-1	TRBJ2-7	TRBD1	.	TGCAGCGTTGCGACAGGGTCCTACGAGCAGTACTTC	CSVATGSYEQYF
TRBV7-2	TRBJ1-2	.	.	TGTGCCAGCAGCTTAGTTGCGGGGGCAGACGGCTACACCTTC	CASSLVAGADGYTF
TRBV12-3/TRBV12-4	TRBJ2-3	.	few	TGTGCCAGCAGTTTTCTAGGGGGAATGGTCACAGATACGCAGTATTTT	CASSFLGGMVTDTQYF
TRBV3-1	TRBJ2-1	TRBD2	few	TGTGCCAGCAGCCAAGTAACTAGCGGGAGGGCAGGGATCCCGTTCTTC	CASSQVTSGRAGIPFF
TRBV5-5	TRBJ2-5	TRBD2	few	TGTGCCAGCAGCTTGCTAGCGGGAGGGCCAGAGACCCAGTACTTC	CASSLLAGGPETQYF
TRBV11-3	TRBJ2-5	TRBD2	few	TGTGCCAGCAGCTTATCCGGACTAGTGGGAGAGACCCAGTACTTC	CASSLSGLVGETQYF
TRBV7-3	TRBJ2-1	TRBD2	few	TGTGCCAGCAGGAGCCTGACTAGCGGGAGCAATGAGCAGTTCTTC	CASRSLTSGSNEQFF
TRBV29-1	TRBJ2-3	.	few	TGCAGCGTTGAAGAAAGGAGGGGCCCAGGGGTGTCAGATACGCAGTATTTT	CSVEERRGPGVSDTQYF
TRBV6-5	TRBJ2-7	.	.	TGTGCCAGCAGCTTCCGGGACATAGGCTACGAGCAGTACTTC	CASSFRDIGYEQYF